The next 10 T cell receptor beta chains were all read from a single sample in a study of blood T cell repertoires in COVID-19. Generated by immunoSEQ multiplex PCR, the TCRdb table keeps only in-frame clones and is missing some. The data show roughly 60,000 clones, 90% seen once. The sequencing input was peripheral blood. These receptors were taken from a woman older than 75 with active COVID-19.

The chain joins TRBV4-1 to TRBJ2-1; 8 nucleotides agree with TRBD2. The V gene's germline CDR1 is MGHRA and CDR2 YSYEKL. There are 15 residues in the CDR3. Germline trimming cut 6 bases from V and 7 bases from J; bases unmatched to any gene: 11. CDR3: CASRGGAGGWNEQFF. CDR3 bases: TGCGCCAGCAGGGGTGGGGCGGGGGGATGGAATGAGCAGTTCTTC.

The chain carries TRBV6-5 and TRBJ1-1; D not resolved. This CDR3 region has 13 residues. Germline CDR1 is MNHEY and CDR2 is SVGAGI. V lost 0 bases to trimming and J lost 5 bases, with 7 bases between them. CDR3 DNA: TGTGCCAGCAGTTACTCGCCGGGAACTGAAGCTTTCTTT. Translation gives CASSYSPGTEAFF.

This chain uses TRBV28 with TRBJ2-7; 10 positions match TRBD2. The CDR3 length is 16 residues. Trimming cost V 2 bases and J 4 bases; bases outside gene matches: 8. The V gene's germline CDR1 is MDHEN and CDR2 SYDVKM. The CDR3 DNA reads as TGTGCCAGCAGTTTAGGGTCTAGCGGGAGTCGATACGAGCAGTACTTC. Protein: CASSLGSSGSRYEQYF.

In its sample, this clone was seen once. CDR3 DNA: TGTGCCAGCAGCTTAATGTTGGCCGTGAACACTGAAGCTTTCTTT. It encodes CASSLMLAVNTEAFF. The chain links TRBV11-2 to TRBJ1-1; D is undetermined. V was cut by 2 bases and J by 0 bases, with 10 bases left in between. Germline V gene data show CDR1 as SGHAT and CDR2 as FQNNGV. This CDR3 has 15 residues.

The chain has TRBV4-1 and TRBJ1-1; possibly TRBD1 for D (6 bases). Germline CDR1 reads MGHRA; CDR2 reads YSYEKL. The V end was cut by 1 base, the J end by 1 base, with 13 bases between. This CDR3 contains 16 residues. CDR3 residues: CASSQGPGGPNTEAFF. The CDR3 coding sequence is TGCGCCAGCAGCCAAGGTCCCGGGGGGCCGAACACTGAAGCTTTCTTT.

This sequence joins TRBV6-6 and TRBJ2-2; D is perhaps TRBD1 (5 bases). Germline loops: CDR1 MNHNY, CDR2 SVGAGI (reference sequence). CDR3 length: 13 residues. The ends were cut back, 0 bases at V and 9 bases at J, with 8 bases in the middle. The CDR3 DNA is TGTGCCAGCAGTTACTCCCAGGGCCGGGAGCTGTTTTTT. Translating it yields CASSYSQGRELFF.

Concerning this clone itself: Compared with germline, one end of the junction differs, possibly owing to a read error. The V and J genes are TRBV9 and TRBJ2-3; D is ambiguous. Germline assignment: CDR1 SGDLS and CDR2 YYNGEE. The CDR3 is 13 residues long. The CDR3 nucleotides read TGTGCCAGCAGTGTAGGGCTCACAGATACGCAGTATTTT. Amino acids: CASSVGLTDTQYF.

The V gene is TRBV7-6, the J gene TRBJ2-3; D possibly corresponds to TRBD2 (7 bases). V gave up 3 bases and J gave up 5 bases, with 12 bases separating them. Germline V gene data show CDR1 as SGHVS and CDR2 as FNYEAQ. The CDR3 has 14 residues. CDR3 protein: CASSLGGGKDTQYF. The CDR3, as DNA: TGTGCCAGCAGCTTGGGGGGGGGCAAAGATACGCAGTATTTT.

The chain carries TRBV21-1 and TRBJ2-7; the D call in the table, TRBD2, was not verified against the DNA. TRBV21-1 is described as a pseudogene. The CDR3 is 13 residues long. The CDR3 loop is CASAPGGHNEQYV. CDR3 DNA: TGTGCCAGCGCCCCGGGGGGGCACAACGAGCAGTACGTC.

This clone was observed a handful of times. This sequence joins TRBV7-9 and TRBJ2-7; 10 positions match TRBD2. This CDR3 spans 15 amino acids. CDR1 and CDR2 from the germline V gene are SEHNR and FQNEAQ (reference sequence). The junction had 9 bases not matched to a gene; V was cut back by 4 bases and J by 6 bases. CDR3 in DNA: TGTGCCAGCAGCTCCCCTAGCGGGAGTGGTTTCGAGCAGTACTTC. It is translated as CASSSPSGSGFEQYF.